These 13 T cell receptor beta chains were sequenced from one sample in a study of beta chain features in type 1 diabetes. Of the isolated RNA, all was reverse transcribed, and so the sequenced material was expressed TCRB transcripts. Assay used: immunoSEQ multiplex PCR; TCRdb lists only in-frame clones, some missing. The sample consists of about 290,000 clones, 8% of them appearing once. The material sequenced was central memory CD4+ T cells from blood. The receptors originated from a woman aged 18-30 years in good health.

The chain uses TRBV7-9 and TRBJ1-2; TRBD1 is a possible D gene (5 bases). The germline V gene encodes CDR1 SEHNR and CDR2 FQNEAQ (reference sequence). CDR3 length: 14 amino acids. V was clipped by 5 bases and J by 4 bases, with 14 bases between them. The CDR3 DNA is TGTGCCAGCAGCCCCCTGGCCGGGGCCTATGGCTACACCTTC. Translating it yields CASSPLAGAYGYTF.

In its sample, this clone was seen many times. The gene calls are TRBV2 and TRBJ2-3; D may be TRBD1 or TRBD2 (6 bases each). The germline V and J ends were trimmed by 7 bases and 10 bases, with 21 bases remaining between them. The CDR3 has 14 residues. CDR1 and CDR2 (germline): SNHLY, FYNNEI. CDR3 DNA sequence: TGTGCCAGCACGGGGGCTTCGACTAAAGCTCCGCAGTATTTT. Translating gives CASTGASTKAPQYF.

The chain has TRBV7-2 and TRBJ2-1, with unresolved D. This CDR3 is built from 13 residues. CDR1 is SGHTA, CDR2 FQGNSA, per germline. Trimming left V 0 bases short and J 9 bases short, with 9 bases between. The DNA of the CDR3 is TGTGCCAGCAGCTTAGCGAAAGCTTCTGAGCAGTTCTTC. This sequence encodes CASSLAKASEQFF.

The table lists this clone with a few counts. The genes are TRBV28 and TRBJ2-1; no clear D. V dropped 5 bases and J dropped 0 bases, with 8 bases sitting between them. The CDR3 totals 14 residues. Germline CDR1 and CDR2: MDHEN and SYDVKM. The CDR3 bases are TGTGCCAGCAGTACATATAGCTCCTACAATGAGCAGTTCTTC. As protein: CASSTYSSYNEQFF.

This clone was counted a few times. This chain connects TRBV7-2 to TRBJ2-5; TRBD2 matches at 9 bases. The CDR3 sequence is 17 residues long. Germline V gives CDR1 SGHTA, CDR2 FQGNSA. Germline trimming cut 4 bases from V and 5 bases from J; bases unmatched to any gene: 14. The CDR3 here is CASSYLHSGGNEETQYF. The CDR3 coding sequence is TGTGCCAGCAGCTACCTCCATAGCGGGGGTAACGAGGAGACCCAGTACTTC.

The chain joins TRBV7-9 to TRBJ1-1, with D possibly matching TRBD1 (5 bases). The CDR3 sequence is 15 residues long. Germline V lookup: CDR1 SEHNR, CDR2 FQNEAQ (reference sequence). V was pared by 5 bases and J by 1 base, with 14 bases between. The CDR3 sequence: CASSLQGLGNTEAFF. CDR3 DNA sequence: TGTGCCAGCAGCCTGCAGGGTCTCGGGAACACTGAAGCTTTCTTT.

The table lists this clone with a few counts. The CDR3 DNA reads TGTGCCAGCAGCCGCTCGACTAGCGGGGGATACGAGCAGTACGTC. This encodes CASSRSTSGGYEQYV. V usage is TRBV7-2 and J usage is TRBJ2-7; the match to TRBD2 covers 12 bases. J lost 4 bases, V lost 5 bases, and 6 bases had no gene match. Germline V gives CDR1 SGHTA, CDR2 FQGNSA. The CDR3 spans 15 residues.

This clone was observed a handful of times. The chain carries TRBV6-1 and TRBJ2-2; possible D gene TRBD1, 6 bases. Germline V gene sequence: CDR1 MNHNS, CDR2 SASEGT. The CDR3 runs 15 residues. The V and J ends lost 8 bases and 6 bases respectively, with 19 bases between them. The CDR3 reads CASDRTNRVAGELFF. The DNA of the CDR3 is TGTGCCAGCGACAGGACCAACAGGGTGGCCGGGGAGCTGTTTTTT.

The rearrangement uses TRBV7-8 and TRBJ1-1; 9 bases map to TRBD1. CDR3 length: 14 residues. Per the germline V gene, CDR1 is SGHVS and CDR2 is FQNEAQ. The V and J ends lost 5 bases and 1 base, in that order; junction bases with no gene match: 2. In DNA, the CDR3 is TGTGCCAGCAGCACGGGACAGGGGAACACTGAAGCTTTCTTT. This sequence encodes CASSTGQGNTEAFF.

This clone was counted between two and nine times. CDR3 nucleotides: TGTGCCAGCAGTGTGGACAGGGGATCGTACGAGCAGTACTTC. This codes for CASSVDRGSYEQYF. The J gene is TRBJ2-7, the V gene TRBV2; 9 positions agree with TRBD1. From germline, CDR1 is SNHLY and CDR2 FYNNEI. The CDR3 has 14 amino acids. Trimming removed 4 bases from V and 4 bases from J; junction bases left unmatched: 5.

The V call is TRBV7-9, the J call TRBJ2-1; tentative D call: TRBD2 (5 bases). Trimming pared 1 base from V and 15 bases from J, leaving 13 bases between. Germline CDR1 reads SEHNR; CDR2 reads FQNEAQ (reference sequence). CDR3 length: 12 amino acids. The CDR3 loop reads CASSLERLPWFF. CDR3 nucleotides: TGTGCCAGCAGCTTAGAGCGGCTCCCCTGGTTCTTC. Full variable domain (outside the CDR3, taken from reference TRBV7-9 and TRBJ2-1): DTGVSQNPRHKITKRGQNVTFRCDPISEHNRLYWYRQTLGQGPEFLTYFQNEAQLEKSRLLSDRFSAERPKGSFSTLEIQRTEQGDSAMYLCASSLERLPWFFGPGTRLTVL.

This clone was found a few times. The chain recombines TRBV7-2 with TRBJ1-1, with D tentatively TRBD1 (6 bases). V was cut by 6 bases and J by 0 bases, with 8 bases left in between. This CDR3 spans 13 amino acids. Germline CDR1 is SGHTA and CDR2 is FQGNSA. The CDR3 coding sequence is TGTGCCAGCAGTCGACAGGTGAACACTGAAGCTTTCTTT. This translates into CASSRQVNTEAFF.

The table lists this clone with many counts. The V gene is TRBV7-9, the J gene TRBJ1-2; D remains ambiguous. The germline V and J ends were trimmed by 4 bases and 2 bases, with 11 bases remaining between them. From germline, CDR1 is SEHNR and CDR2 FQNEAQ (reference sequence). The CDR3 has 14 residues. The chain's CDR3 is CASSSWAENYGYTF. The DNA for the CDR3 is TGTGCCAGCAGCTCTTGGGCCGAAAACTATGGCTACACCTTC.